The present entry profiles one TCR beta chain with its context. The antigen is not known. The data belong to a study of OX40 agonist ivuxolimab in advanced cancers. Whole-study context: Of mixed ages from about 20 to 90 and averaging roughly 66 years, the group was around 78% male. Regarding the study as a whole: Researchers did not determine the expanded peripheral T cells' antigen specificity. CD8+ T cells showed, on average, more clonal expansion than CD4+ cells.

Germline CDR1 and CDR2: SGHNT and YYREEE (reference sequence). This CDR3 is 16 amino acids long. Trimming took 2 bases from V and 7 from J, leaving 19 bases between them. The protocol was immunoSEQ multiplex PCR, while the TCRdb copy is restricted to in-frame clones and leaves out a portion. The sample has about 82,000 clones, approximately 85% seen once; the top ten hold 0.2% to 0.25%. The sequenced sample was CD4+ or CD8+ T cells sorted from blood, obtained in a trial of the OX40 agonist ivuxolimab. This chain connects TRBV5-4 to TRBJ1-5, with a tentative D call TRBD1 (6 bases). The receptor was isolated from an adult with an advanced solid tumor such as melanoma, head and neck, liver or kidney cancer. In DNA, the CDR3 is TGTGCCAGCAGCTTAGGGGGAGATAGGGCAGGGCAGCCCCAGCATTTT. It yields the protein CASSLGGDRAGQPQHF.